These T cell receptor beta chains were read from a single sample in a study of shared clonotypes between healthy human individuals. Measured with immunoSEQ multiplex PCR; TCRdb has only the in-frame clones, and not every one. The table has 500,000 or so clones, 90% to 97% seen once. Sequencing was carried out using naive CD4+ T cells sorted from blood. Receptors originate from a woman younger than 45 in good health. CDR3s include the opening cysteine and the closing phenylalanine or tryptophan. The D gene is left open where the match is weak. Expanded clones get a size class; other rows say once, few or many, or leave the size out.

.	.	TRBV28	TRBJ2-3	CASSLFSLRGDTQYF	TGTGCCAGCAGTTTATTCTCTCTCCGCGGGGATACGCAGTATTTT
.	.	TRBV6-5	TRBJ2-7	CASSYGSGLEAYEQYF	TGTGCCAGCAGTTACGGTTCAGGTTTAGAGGCCTACGAGCAGTACTTC
TRBD1	.	TRBV6-1	TRBJ1-5	CASSEGLAGGNQPQHF	TGTGCCAGCAGTGAAGGTTTGGCAGGGGGTAATCAGCCCCAGCATTTT
TRBD2	.	TRBV29-1	TRBJ2-1	CSVGSRASGRGEQFF	TGCAGCGTTGGATCCCGTGCTAGCGGGAGAGGTGAGCAGTTCTTC
.	once	TRBV18	TRBJ2-1	CASSPLPRTRNSYNEQFF	TGTGCCAGCTCACCACTTCCGAGGACGCGGAACTCCTACAATGAGCAGTTCTTC
TRBD2	.	TRBV28	TRBJ2-2	CASSTLAGGYTGELFF	TGTGCCAGCAGTACCTTAGCGGGAGGGTACACCGGGGAGCTGTTTTTT
.	.	TRBV27	TRBJ2-5	CASSLKQGLQETQYF	TGTGCCAGCAGTTTGAAGCAGGGACTCCAAGAGACCCAGTACTTC
TRBD1	.	TRBV6-5	TRBJ2-7	CASRPGTEPYEQYF	TGTGCCAGCAGACCCGGGACAGAGCCTTACGAGCAGTACTTC
.	.	TRBV4-1	TRBJ2-1	CASSRRQASGGDNEQFF	TGCGCCAGCAGCCGTAGACAGGCCAGCGGAGGGGACAATGAGCAGTTCTTC
TRBD1	.	TRBV6-1	TRBJ2-5	CASSSGQEETQYF	TGTGCCAGCAGTTCCGGACAGGAAGAGACCCAGTACTTC
.	.	TRBV6-5	TRBJ2-7	CASSYSSYSGQYF	TGTGCCAGCAGTTACTCCTCCTACTCGGGGCAGTACTTC
.	.	TRBV11-3	TRBJ1-1	CASSLASEGEAFF	TGTGCCAGCAGCCTGGCGTCGGAGGGTGAAGCTTTCTTT